A single sample gave rise to the 18 T cell receptor beta chains below, sequenced in a study of OX40 agonist ivuxolimab in advanced cancers. Repertoires were generated with immunoSEQ multiplex PCR, while TCRdb's copy carries only in-frame clones and drops some. The table lists fewer than 85,000 clones, approximately 83% of them singletons. Source: CD4+ or CD8+ T cells sorted from blood, taken in a trial of the OX40 agonist ivuxolimab. These receptors came from an adult with an advanced solid tumor such as melanoma, head and neck, liver or kidney cancer.

This clone was observed a handful of times. The rearrangement joins TRBV19 to TRBJ1-6; no firm D call. CDR1 is LNHDA, CDR2 SQIVND, per germline (reference sequence). This CDR3 has 14 residues. Trimming pared 8 bases from V and 2 bases from J, leaving 10 bases between. CDR3 amino acids: CASGRRAYNSPLHF. Here the CDR3 DNA reads TGTGCCAGTGGCAGGAGGGCCTATAATTCACCCCTCCACTTT. The variable domain in full, completed from reference TRBV19 and TRBJ1-6, reads DGGITQSPKYLFRKEGQNVTLSCEQNLNHDAMYWYRQDPGQGLRLIYYSQIVNDFQKGDIAEGYSVSREKKESFPLTVTSAQKNPTAFYLCASGRRAYNSPLHFGNGTRLTVT.

This chain uses TRBV5-8 with TRBJ2-1, with 10 bases lining up with TRBD1. J was trimmed by 8 bases and V by 7 bases; bases with no gene match: 15. Germline lookup yields CDR1 SGHTS and CDR2 YDEGEE. This CDR3 is built from 16 residues. The CDR3 coding sequence is TGTGCCAGCTCGTACCGGACGACAGGGGGCGCGTATGAGCAGTTCTTC. It encodes CASSYRTTGGAYEQFF.

The V call is TRBV2, the J call TRBJ2-7; 7 bases are shared with TRBD2. The V gene's germline CDR1 is SNHLY and CDR2 FYNNEI. Germline trimming cut 6 bases from V and 7 bases from J; bases unmatched to any gene: 9. This CDR3 is 13 amino acids long. CDR3 in DNA: TGTGCCAGCAGCGGGGGGAGACTTGGTGAGCAGTACTTC. It codes for CASSGGRLGEQYF.

This clone occurred a few times. The chain links TRBV4-3 to TRBJ2-7, with 11 bases lining up with TRBD1. The V and J ends lost 0 bases and 5 bases, in that order; junction bases with no gene match: 3. In germline, CDR1 is LGHNA, CDR2 YSLEER. CDR3 size: 15 residues. CDR3 in amino acids: CASSQDGTGGNEQYF. CDR3 DNA: TGCGCCAGCAGCCAAGATGGGACAGGGGGAAACGAGCAGTACTTC.

The gene calls are TRBV14 and TRBJ1-1; D unclear. The CDR3 has 15 residues. Per germline, CDR1 SGHDN and CDR2 FVKESK. V dropped 1 base and J dropped 8 bases, with 17 bases sitting between them. DNA of the CDR3: TGTGCCAGCAGCCAAGTACGGGGTTTTTTAACCGAAGCTTTCTTT. Protein sequence: CASSQVRGFLTEAFF.

V is TRBV9 and J is TRBJ2-6; D may be TRBD2 (6 bases). The CDR3 consists of 19 residues. Trimming pared 1 base from V and 1 base from J, leaving 18 bases between. CDR1 is SGDLS, CDR2 YYNGEE, per germline. The CDR3 DNA reads as TGTGCCAGCAGCGTACCCCAAAGGGGAGGAGAGTCTGGGGCCAACGTCCTGACTTTC. Protein sequence: CASSVPQRGGESGANVLTF.

This chain joins TRBV7-9 and TRBJ1-5; tentatively, D is TRBD1 (6 bases). CDR1 and CDR2 (germline): SEHNR, FQNEAQ (reference sequence). Trimming cost V 5 bases and J 0 bases, with 20 bases left between them. CDR3 length: 18 amino acids. CDR3 region: CASSGGGAGAYSNQPQHF. Written as DNA, the CDR3 is TGTGCCAGCAGCGGTGGGGGGGCAGGAGCATATAGCAATCAGCCCCAGCATTTT.

The chain links TRBV18 to TRBJ1-5; D is uncertain. V was cut by 3 bases and J by 6 bases, with 12 bases left in between. Germline loops: CDR1 KGHSH, CDR2 LQKENI. The CDR3 spans 14 residues. The chain's CDR3 is CASSPSPTTQPQHF. The CDR3 DNA is TGTGCCAGCTCACCCTCCCCGACCACTCAGCCCCAGCATTTT.

J is TRBJ2-6 and V is TRBV14; D is possibly TRBD1 (5 bases). The CDR3 totals 17 residues. CDR1 and CDR2 from the germline V gene are SGHDN and FVKESK. V dropped 4 bases and J dropped 0 bases, with 13 bases sitting between them. In DNA, the CDR3 is TGTGCCAGCAGCCCAATATACAGGAACTCTGGGGCCAACGTCCTGACTTTC. Amino acid sequence: CASSPIYRNSGANVLTF. The full variable domain, in which reference TRBV14 and TRBJ2-6 provide the parts outside the CDR3, is EAGVTQFPSHSVIEKGQTVTLRCDPISGHDNLYWYRRVMGKEIKFLLHFVKESKQDESGMPNNRFLAERTGGTYSTLKVQPAELEDSGVYFCASSPIYRNSGANVLTFGAGSRLTVL.

The chain links TRBV28 to TRBJ2-5; D possibly corresponds to TRBD2 (6 bases). Germline assignment: CDR1 MDHEN and CDR2 SYDVKM. V was trimmed by 5 bases and J by 2 bases, leaving 15 bases between them. The CDR3 totals 15 residues. DNA of the CDR3: TGTGCCAGCAGTCCTTTGGGAGGCCGGCAAGAGACCCAGTACTTC. Translated, it gives CASSPLGGRQETQYF.

V is TRBV7-9 and J is TRBJ2-1; 10 bases match TRBD1. The CDR3 contains 15 residues. Per germline, CDR1 SEHNR and CDR2 FQNEAQ (reference sequence). V lost 5 bases to trimming and J lost 5 bases; unmatched junction nucleotides: 6. CDR3 DNA: TGTGCCAGCAGCACACGAGGGACAGGGGACAATGAGCAGTTCTTC. Its translation is CASSTRGTGDNEQFF.

The CDR3 nucleotides read TGTGCCAGCAGTCCCTCTAAGGGGGCAGATACGCAGTATTTT. This gives the protein CASSPSKGADTQYF. The rearrangement joins TRBV27 to TRBJ2-3, with D perhaps TRBD1 (6 bases). This CDR3 is built from 14 residues. The germline V gene encodes CDR1 MNHEY and CDR2 SMNVEV (reference sequence). Trimming pared 5 bases from V and 4 bases from J, leaving 13 bases between.

The table lists this clone with a few counts. V usage is TRBV19 and J usage is TRBJ1-2; tentatively, D is TRBD1 (5 bases). V lost 7 bases and J lost 1, with 16 bases in between. This CDR3 comprises 15 residues. Germline CDR1 reads LNHDA; CDR2 reads SQIVND (reference sequence). The CDR3 nucleotides are TGTGCCAGTACCACGCGGGCAGGGAGTAACTATGGCTACACCTTC. Translation gives CASTTRAGSNYGYTF.

The chain couples TRBV7-2 to TRBJ2-1; unclear D gene. The V gene's germline CDR1 is SGHTA and CDR2 FQGNSA. The V gene lost 3 bases and the J gene lost 5 bases, with 2 bases spanning the gap. The CDR3 has 11 amino acids. The CDR3 bases are TGTGCCAGCAGCTTTAACAATGAGCAGTTCTTC. Translated: CASSFNNEQFF.

The rearrangement joins TRBV19 to TRBJ1-4, with D possibly TRBD1 on 5 matching bases. The CDR3 consists of 14 residues. Deletions cut 8 bases from V and 3 bases from J, with 13 bases between. Germline V lookup: CDR1 LNHDA, CDR2 SQIVND (reference sequence). The CDR3 bases are TGTGCCAGTGGTTCTGGGGGGTCTAATGAAAAACTGTTTTTT. It specifies CASGSGGSNEKLFF.

The CDR3 loop is CASSPLLAGAVQETQYF. The CDR3 DNA reads as TGTGCCAGCAGCCCGCTTCTAGCGGGGGCCGTACAAGAGACCCAGTACTTC. The chain has TRBV7-2 and TRBJ2-5, with 10 bases aligning to TRBD2. CDR1 SGHTA and CDR2 FQGNSA come from the germline V gene. Trimming took 5 bases from V and 2 from J; bases not matched to a gene: 11. The length of the CDR3 is 17 residues. Together with reference TRBV7-2 and TRBJ2-5, the CDR3 gives the full variable domain: GAGVSQSPSNKVTEKGKDVELRCDPISGHTALYWYRQSLGQGLEFLIYFQGNSAPDKSGLPSDRFSAERTGGSVSTLTIQRTQQEDSAVYLCASSPLLAGAVQETQYFGPGTRLLVL.

The rearrangement links TRBV6-1 to TRBJ1-6; D remains unclear. Deletions cut 3 bases from V and 7 bases from J, with 13 bases between. This CDR3 is built from 15 residues. Germline V gives CDR1 MNHNS, CDR2 SASEGT. The CDR3 protein is CASSEFTRGNSPLHF. The CDR3 nucleotides read TGTGCCAGCAGTGAGTTCACTCGAGGGAATTCACCCCTCCACTTT.

This clone turned up a few times. Other DNA sequences from this sample encode an identical CDR3 as well. The gene calls are TRBV18 and TRBJ1-5; D is unresolved. Germline-derived CDR1 and CDR2 are KGHSH and LQKENI. V lost 3 bases and J lost 2, with 2 bases in between. The CDR3 runs to 12 residues. The CDR3 region has the DNA TGTGCCAGCTCACCGGGCAATCAGCCCCAGCATTTT. This translates into CASSPGNQPQHF.